The 24 T cell receptor beta chains presented below share a single source sample, sequenced in a study of cytomegalovirus exposure and HLA in healthy donors. Clones were sequenced by immunoSEQ multiplex PCR, and TCRdb holds only the in-frame ones, with some missing. Among about 110,000 clones, approximately 94% were seen once, and the ten largest hold 0.67%. Sequencing input: PBMCs. The receptors here all came from a woman aged 18-29 years in good health and CMV-seronegative.

This chain uses TRBV18 with TRBJ2-3; D is possibly TRBD2 (5 bases). With 3 bases removed from V and 3 bases from J, the gap between germline ends came to 19 bases. The CDR3 runs to 17 residues. Germline CDR1 KGHSH, CDR2 LQKENI. The CDR3 spells CASSPVRGSRSTDTQYF. The CDR3 DNA reads TGTGCCAGCTCACCGGTAAGAGGGTCCCGTTCAACAGATACGCAGTATTTT.

The chain employs TRBV5-6 and TRBJ1-6, with unresolved D. Trimming cost V 2 bases and J 7 bases, with 10 bases left between them. The CDR3 is made up of 14 amino acids. Per the germline V gene, CDR1 is SGHDT and CDR2 is YYEEEE. The DNA of the CDR3 is TGTGCCAGCAGCTTACCCGGGTCCAATTCACCCCTCCACTTT. This encodes CASSLPGSNSPLHF.

This clone was counted once. This chain joins TRBV9 and TRBJ2-1; TRBD2 aligns across 8 bases. The germline gives CDR1 SGDLS, CDR2 YYNGEE. The junction had 15 bases not matched to a gene; V was cut back by 4 bases and J by 0 bases. This CDR3 region has 19 residues. Written as DNA, the CDR3 is TGTGCCAGCAGCCCACTTGTTAGCGGGGCCGATAGCTCCTACAATGAGCAGTTCTTC. It codes for CASSPLVSGADSSYNEQFF.

The rearrangement uses TRBV9 and TRBJ2-2; 7 bases agree with TRBD1. V lost 4 bases to trimming and J lost 2 bases; unmatched junction nucleotides: 2. The CDR3 contains 14 residues. Germline assignment: CDR1 SGDLS and CDR2 YYNGEE. CDR3 protein: CASSSGGNTGELFF. The DNA of the CDR3 is TGTGCCAGCAGCTCAGGGGGTAACACCGGGGAGCTGTTTTTT.

The chain employs TRBV10-3 and TRBJ1-2, with 8 positions matching TRBD1. V was pared by 10 bases and J by 4 bases, with 8 bases of the junction left unmatched. There are 13 residues in the CDR3. From germline, CDR1 is ENHRY and CDR2 SYGVKD. CDR3 protein: CATESDRGYGYTF. The CDR3 DNA is TGTGCCACCGAGTCCGACAGGGGCTATGGCTACACCTTC.

In nucleotides, the CDR3 is TGTGCCAGCAGCGCCCCATCGACAGGGATTGATGGCTACACCTTC. Translating gives CASSAPSTGIDGYTF. The chain has TRBV9 and TRBJ1-2, with 7 bases that match TRBD1. The CDR3 consists of 15 residues. Germline assignment: CDR1 SGDLS and CDR2 YYNGEE. V lost 3 bases to trimming and J lost 6 bases; unmatched junction nucleotides: 11. Full variable domain (remainder filled in from reference TRBV9 and TRBJ1-2): DSGVTQTPKHLITATGQRVTLRCSPRSGDLSVYWYQQSLDQGLQFLIQYYNGEERAKGNILERFSAQQFPDLHSELNLSSLELGDSALYFCASSAPSTGIDGYTFGSGTRLTVV.

This chain links TRBV11-2 with TRBJ2-7; perhaps TRBD2 as D (7 bases). The CDR3 spans 17 residues. CDR1 SGHAT and CDR2 FQNNGV come from the germline V gene. Trimming pared 0 bases from V and 3 bases from J, leaving 18 bases between. Here the CDR3 DNA reads TGTGCCAGCAGCTTAGATAGCGAGGGGGGGGGACTCTACGAGCAGTACTTC. It is translated as CASSLDSEGGGLYEQYF.

The chain recombines TRBV2 with TRBJ2-1; D call uncertain. V dropped 3 bases and J dropped 0 bases, with 6 bases sitting between them. The CDR3 contains 14 residues. Germline assignment: CDR1 SNHLY and CDR2 FYNNEI. The CDR3 coding sequence is TGTGCCAGCAGTGACAAATTCTCCTACAATGAGCAGTTCTTC. Translated, it gives CASSDKFSYNEQFF.

The chain links TRBV7-8 to TRBJ1-3, with 7 positions matching TRBD1. V was clipped by 5 bases and J by 2 bases; unmatched bases: 12. This CDR3 comprises 17 residues. CDR1 and CDR2 from the germline V gene are SGHVS and FQNEAQ. The CDR3 protein is CASSQRATGATGNTIYF. CDR3 in DNA: TGTGCCAGCAGCCAAAGGGCAACAGGGGCCACTGGAAACACCATATATTTT.

A word on this clone: The same CDR3 arises from other DNA sequences in this sample as well. V is TRBV5-1 and J is TRBJ2-5; D unresolved. The CDR3 length is 11 residues. V lost 1 base to trimming and J lost 5 bases, with 3 bases between them. The germline V gene encodes CDR1 SGHRS and CDR2 YFSETQ. CDR3: CASSLQETQYF. For the CDR3, the DNA is TGCGCCAGCAGCTTGCAGGAGACCCAGTACTTC.

The chain recombines TRBV6-1 with TRBJ1-1; D ambiguous. V lost 2 bases to trimming and J lost 8 bases, with 12 bases between them. Germline V CDR1 and CDR2: MNHNS, SASEGT. The CDR3 loop spans 13 amino acids. CDR3 in amino acids: CASSENRRQEAFF. CDR3 DNA sequence: TGTGCCAGCAGTGAAAATAGGAGGCAGGAAGCTTTCTTT.

The chain employs TRBV14 and TRBJ1-1; D uncertain. The germline V gene encodes CDR1 SGHDN and CDR2 FVKESK. V lost 7 bases to trimming and J lost 0 bases, with 6 bases between them. This CDR3 spans 12 amino acids. CDR3 residues: CASKRLNTEAFF. The CDR3 DNA reads as TGTGCCAGCAAGCGGTTGAACACTGAAGCTTTCTTT.

The genes are TRBV14 and TRBJ1-2; no definite D call. This CDR3 has 13 residues. The V end lost 4 bases, the J end lost 8 bases, and 14 bases lay between the germline ends. CDR1 is SGHDN and CDR2 is FVKESK in the germline V gene. Here the CDR3 DNA reads TGTGCCAGCAGCCGAGACGTAGCGGGAGGCTACACCTTC. Translation: CASSRDVAGGYTF.

CDR3 protein: CASCRTGLYEQYF. DNA of the CDR3: TGTGCCAGCTGCAGGACAGGCCTATACGAGCAGTACTTC. The V call is TRBV6-1, the J call TRBJ2-7; 7 positions agree with TRBD1. CDR3 length: 13 residues. CDR1 and CDR2 (germline): MNHNS, SASEGT. The ends lost 8 bases at V and 4 bases at J; junction bases unmatched: 8.

Note on this clone: Likely a read error: the CDR3 ends without its conserved phenylalanine or tryptophan. V gene TRBV28 combines with J gene TRBJ1-6; tentative D call: TRBD1 (6 bases). Germline-derived CDR1 and CDR2 are MDHEN and SYDVKM. V was clipped by 6 bases and J by 4 bases, with 10 bases between them. This CDR3 is built from 14 residues. In nucleotides, the CDR3 is TGTGCCAGCAGCCCTAGGGGGTATAATTCACCCCTCCACCTT. It yields the protein CASSPRGYNSPLHL.

V and J are TRBV27 and TRBJ2-7; tentative D call: TRBD1 (5 bases). This CDR3 spans 16 amino acids. The germline CDR1 and CDR2 sequences are MNHEY and SMNVEV (reference sequence). Trimming stripped 0 bases from V and 2 bases from J, with 14 bases between. CDR3 coding DNA: TGTGCCAGCAGTTTATCGGGAAAGGGGCTACCCTACGAGCAGTACTTC. Translated: CASSLSGKGLPYEQYF.

This rearrangement joins TRBV5-1 to TRBJ2-3, with 7 bases lining up with TRBD1. This CDR3 region has 15 residues. Germline-derived CDR1 and CDR2 are SGHRS and YFSETQ. After removal of 0 bases from V and 2 bases from J, the junction contained 3 bases not matched to a gene. Here the CDR3 reads CASSLDRGATDTQYF. The DNA of the CDR3 is TGCGCCAGCAGCTTGGACAGGGGAGCCACAGATACGCAGTATTTT.

The rearrangement uses TRBV7-3 and TRBJ1-1; D possibly corresponds to TRBD1 (5 bases). The V and J ends lost 4 bases and 2 bases respectively, with 11 bases between them. Germline CDR1 and CDR2: SGHTA and FQGTGA. This CDR3 has 14 amino acids. The CDR3 DNA sequence: TGTGCCAGCAGCTACCGGGGGGGTAACACTGAAGCTTTCTTT. Translating gives CASSYRGGNTEAFF.

The gene calls are TRBV6-1 and TRBJ2-7, with 7 bases identical to TRBD1. V shed 0 bases and J 4 bases; nucleotides not matched to a gene: 3. Germline assignment: CDR1 MNHNS and CDR2 SASEGT. CDR3 size: 14 residues. This chain's CDR3 is CASSEAGGGYEQYF. The CDR3, as DNA: TGTGCCAGCAGTGAAGCAGGGGGCGGGTACGAGCAGTACTTC.

V and J are TRBV28 and TRBJ2-7; the D gene is possibly TRBD2 (5 bases). V lost 7 bases to trimming and J lost 4 bases, with 8 bases between them. The CDR3 contains 11 residues. Germline loops: CDR1 MDHEN, CDR2 SYDVKM. The CDR3: CASNGGYEQYF. In DNA form, the CDR3 reads TGTGCCAGCAATGGAGGTTACGAGCAGTACTTC.

The chain combines TRBV5-4 with TRBJ2-7, with 9 bases that match TRBD1. The germline V gene has CDR1 SGHNT and CDR2 YYREEE (reference sequence). Trimming took 4 bases from V and 0 from J; bases not matched to a gene: 2. CDR3 length equals 14 residues. The CDR3 bases are TGTGCCAGCAGCGCGGGACAGGGCTCCTACGAGCAGTACTTC. Amino acids: CASSAGQGSYEQYF.

The gene calls are TRBV27 and TRBJ2-5, with TRBD2 matching 12 bases. J lost 3 bases, V lost 4 bases, and 3 bases had no gene match. The CDR3 is made up of 15 amino acids. Germline CDR1 and CDR2: MNHEY and SMNVEV (reference sequence). The CDR3 bases are TGTGCCAGCAGTTCCCTAGCGGGGGGGAAAGAGACCCAGTACTTC. Translating gives CASSSLAGGKETQYF.

CDR3 loop: CASQRGGSYEQYF. In DNA, the CDR3 is TGTGCCAGCCAGCGGGGGGGCTCCTACGAGCAGTACTTC. The V gene is TRBV6-6, the J gene TRBJ2-7; TRBD2 matches 10 bases. The CDR3 is 13 amino acids. J gave up 0 bases and V 8 bases, and 1 base lay outside the gene matches. The germline V gene encodes CDR1 MNHNY and CDR2 SVGAGI (reference sequence).

The V and J genes are TRBV6-6 and TRBJ1-4; 7 bases line up with TRBD1. Germline loops: CDR1 MNHNY, CDR2 SVGAGI (reference sequence). The CDR3 is 15 amino acids. The V segment lost 6 bases and the J segment 6 bases; nucleotides outside the gene matches: 10. The CDR3 sequence: CASSSDRTGDEKLFF. CDR3 in DNA: TGTGCCAGCAGCAGCGATCGGACAGGCGATGAAAAACTGTTTTTT.